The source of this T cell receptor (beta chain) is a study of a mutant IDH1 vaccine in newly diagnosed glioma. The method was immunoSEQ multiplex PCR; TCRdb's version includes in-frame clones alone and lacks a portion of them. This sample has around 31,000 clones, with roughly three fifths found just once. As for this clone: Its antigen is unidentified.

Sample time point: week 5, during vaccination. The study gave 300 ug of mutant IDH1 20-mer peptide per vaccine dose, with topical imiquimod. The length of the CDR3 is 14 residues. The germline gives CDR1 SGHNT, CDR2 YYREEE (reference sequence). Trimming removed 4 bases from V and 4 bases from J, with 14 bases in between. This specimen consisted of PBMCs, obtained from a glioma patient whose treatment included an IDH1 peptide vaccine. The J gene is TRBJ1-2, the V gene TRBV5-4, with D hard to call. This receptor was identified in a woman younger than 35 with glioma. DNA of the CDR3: TGTGCCAGCAGCCAAGGCCGGGATTTCTATGGCTACACCTTC. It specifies CASSQGRDFYGYTF.